Listed here are 4 T cell receptor beta chains from one sample, sequenced in a study of blood T cell repertoires in COVID-19. TCRdb's copy holds only in-frame clones and misses some; the assay was immunoSEQ multiplex PCR. The sample holds over 200,000 clones, about 80% seen once. Input material: PBMCs or T cells enriched from blood (not recorded which). These receptors all stem from a man in his sixties who had recovered from COVID-19.

This chain connects TRBV6-5 to TRBJ2-7; TRBD1 matches 7 bases. Trimming took 8 bases from V and 1 from J; bases not matched to a gene: 8. Germline assignment: CDR1 MNHEY and CDR2 SVGAGI. The CDR3 consists of 14 residues. The CDR3 spells CASQEQGQSYEQYF. The DNA for the CDR3 is TGTGCCAGCCAAGAGCAGGGACAGTCCTACGAGCAGTACTTC.

This chain connects TRBV7-8 to TRBJ1-2; 10 bases agree with TRBD1. This CDR3 comprises 15 residues. CDR1 SGHVS and CDR2 FQNEAQ come from the germline V gene. J gave up 4 bases and V 3 bases, and 5 bases lay outside the gene matches. The CDR3 protein is CASSFGQGGTYGYTF. The CDR3 DNA reads as TGTGCCAGCAGCTTTGGACAGGGGGGTACCTATGGCTACACCTTC.

The gene calls are TRBV6-2 or TRBV6-3 and TRBJ2-1; possible D gene TRBD2, 6 bases. The CDR3 has 11 amino acids. Trimming left V 6 bases short and J 9 bases short, with 9 bases between. In germline, CDR1 is MNHEY, CDR2 SVGEGT. The CDR3 spells CASSDSGEQFF. The CDR3 region has the DNA TGTGCCAGCAGCGATAGCGGTGAGCAGTTCTTC.

V usage is TRBV4-3 and J usage is TRBJ1-3; D might be TRBD1 (6 bases). This CDR3 is 17 amino acids long. V was shortened by 1 base and J by 4 bases, with 17 bases between the two germline ends. From germline, CDR1 is LGHNA and CDR2 YSLEER. CDR3 protein: CASSQARGAGAGNTIYF. CDR3 sequence (DNA): TGCGCCAGCAGCCAAGCACGAGGCGCGGGGGCAGGAAACACCATATATTTT.